This T cell receptor (beta chain) was captured by sequencing in a study of blood T cell repertoires in COVID-19 (dated by TCRdb to 2020 to 2022). Some background on the complete study: Collaborator samples came from the United States, Italy and Spain and covered acute and convalescent phases of COVID-19. The prospective study material was composed of cDNA or gDNA derived from T cells, B-cell-depleted T cells, or PBMCs. Subjects who had been exposed to COVID-19, were actively infected with it, or had recovered from it provided the deeply sampled blood TCRbeta repertoires that made up the dataset. The repertoires were made available in a free public database intended to serve as a resource for research on the immune response to SARS-CoV-2. Samples came from the ongoing ImmuneRACE study (first 160 participants) plus 1,254 subjects from 6 global collaborators. A de-identified subject ID, COVID-19 status, age in years and sex were almost always included in the sample metadata. Where available, HLA class I and class II types were obtained from metadata supplied by the sample provider rather than from assay-based typing.

The CDR3 starts with the cysteine, ends with the phenylalanine, and has 15 residues. This entry keeps only the CDR3 DNA: 45 bases, framed from base 1. The germline V gene (reference sequence) sets CDR1 to MNHEY and CDR2 to SMNVEV. V is shortened by 4 bases, J by 3 bases, and the region joining them spans 13 bases. Results the study describes overall, beyond this receptor: Clinical and demographic metadata were provided uncurated, with the amount varying by source and participant.

Comments on this clone: Its antigen remains unidentified. Nothing much larger sits one base from this clone, and base qualities are not available.

Whole blood was collected in K2EDTA tubes by collaborating institutions according to the institutions' own protocols. For TCRbeta analysis, collaborators shipped samples as frozen whole blood, isolated PBMCs, or DNA extracted from either of those sample types. TCRbeta CDR3 regions were amplified from genomic DNA using the immunoSEQ Assay, a bias-controlled multiplex PCR. Regarding the original processing steps: Nucleated cell counts per sample were estimated from amplification of reference gene primers within the assay. To quantify the absolute abundance of each unique TCRbeta CDR3 rearrangement, sequence reads were collapsed and filtered. For each sample, productive Simpson clonality was calculated as the square root of Simpson's diversity index over productive rearrangements. TCRdb re-hosts the immuneACCESS table, in-frame sequences only. Its copies lack some clones; in the studies checked, an unresolved V gene accounts for under half of them, and the cause for the rest is not known. That table gives V, J and clone size, and the DNA gave D and trimming. The sample contains about 130,000 clones, around 88% of them found a single time. The top ten clonotypes cover 9% to 12% of the sample.

Sequencing was performed on peripheral blood. The rearrangement combines TRBV27 with TRBJ2-1; the D gene remains uncertain. This receptor was taken from a man aged 50 to 60 with acute or convalescent COVID-19. The DNA reads as follows: TGTGCCAGCAGTTATAGCTGGGTTTTCTACAATGAGCAGTTCTTC. Its translation is CASSYSWVFYNEQFF.